The 9 T cell receptor beta chains reported below all come from one sample, sequenced in a study of blood T cell repertoires in COVID-19. Some clones are missing from TCRdb's copy, which holds only in-frame ones; the method was immunoSEQ multiplex PCR. The sample carries some 250,000 clones, 85% to 90% recorded once. The specimen was PBMCs or T cells enriched from blood (not recorded which). These receptors were obtained from a man aged 18 to 29 who had recovered from COVID-19.

The chain recombines TRBV29-1 with TRBJ1-2; 7 bases agree with TRBD1. The CDR3 contains 13 residues. Germline CDR1 reads SQVTM; CDR2 reads ANQGSEA. V dropped 7 bases and J dropped 8; count of bases not matched to a gene: 13. CDR3 sequence (DNA): TGCAGCGGTGCGACCGGGACAGAAGTCGGCTACACCTTC. Translated, it gives CSGATGTEVGYTF.

This clone was picked up one time. The CDR3 bases are TGCAGCGTTGAATTTAGCCTCCACCCAAACACCATATATTTT. The encoded protein is CSVEFSLHPNTIYF. The rearrangement links TRBV29-1 to TRBJ1-3; D remains unclear. Trimming cost V 2 bases and J 6 bases, with 14 bases left between them. Germline CDR1 is SQVTM and CDR2 is ANQGSEA. The CDR3 loop spans 14 amino acids.

This clone has just one count. The gene calls are TRBV9 and TRBJ2-5, with 7 bases matching TRBD1. The V gene's germline CDR1 is SGDLS and CDR2 YYNGEE. After removal of 0 bases from V and 5 bases from J, the junction contained 7 bases not matched to a gene. The CDR3 loop spans 15 amino acids. The CDR3 loop is CASSVARQGWETQYF. The DNA of the CDR3 is TGTGCCAGCAGCGTAGCCAGACAGGGCTGGGAGACCCAGTACTTC.

This rearrangement joins TRBV19 to TRBJ2-1; TRBD2 agrees at 7 bases. With V trimmed by 7 bases and J by 5 bases, 8 bases remained unmatched. The CDR3 contains 14 residues. Germline loops: CDR1 LNHDA, CDR2 SQIVND (reference sequence). CDR3 nucleotide sequence: TGTGCCAGTACGGCAGCTAGCGGTCACAATGAGCAGTTCTTC. This encodes CASTAASGHNEQFF.

The J gene is TRBJ2-7, the V gene TRBV7-9; tentative D call: TRBD1 (5 bases). Trimming removed 5 bases from V and 3 bases from J, with 8 bases in between. Germline V gives CDR1 SEHNR, CDR2 FQNEAQ (reference sequence). CDR3 size: 12 residues. CDR3 sequence: CASSTGYYEQYF. CDR3 nucleotide sequence: TGTGCCAGCAGCACAGGATACTACGAGCAGTACTTC.

The chain recombines TRBV20-1 with TRBJ1-1; perhaps TRBD1 as D (6 bases). V gave up 4 bases and J gave up 10 bases, with 13 bases separating them. In germline, CDR1 is DFQATT, CDR2 SNEGSKA (reference sequence). The CDR3 is 11 amino acids. This chain's CDR3 is CSAIQGSVAFF. In DNA form, the CDR3 reads TGCAGTGCTATACAGGGTTCCGTAGCTTTCTTT.

V and J are TRBV10-2 and TRBJ1-1; D is undetermined. Trimming removed 4 bases at V and 1 base at J, with 10 bases between. The CDR3 is made up of 14 amino acids. Looked up from germline, CDR1 is WSHSY and CDR2 is SAAADI. CDR3: CASSVVGENTEAFF. The CDR3 nucleotides are TGCGCCAGCAGTGTGGTAGGAGAGAACACTGAAGCTTTCTTT.

This chain connects TRBV20-1 to TRBJ1-1, with D uncertain. CDR3 length: 11 residues. Germline CDR1 and CDR2: DFQATT and SNEGSKA (reference sequence). Trimming shortened V by 5 bases and J by 6 bases, and 10 bases separated the two germline ends. The CDR3 DNA reads TGCAGTGCTCGGCGACACGCTGAAGCTTTCTTT. This gives the protein CSARRHAEAFF.

This sequence joins TRBV10-3 and TRBJ2-5; possible D gene TRBD1, 6 bases. V lost 4 bases and J lost 5, with 14 bases in between. Germline V gene lookup returns CDR1 ENHRY and CDR2 SYGVKD. The CDR3 covers 14 residues. The CDR3 region has the DNA TGTGCCATCAGTGGGGTGGGGGCCCGGGAGACCCAGTACTTC. This codes for CAISGVGARETQYF.